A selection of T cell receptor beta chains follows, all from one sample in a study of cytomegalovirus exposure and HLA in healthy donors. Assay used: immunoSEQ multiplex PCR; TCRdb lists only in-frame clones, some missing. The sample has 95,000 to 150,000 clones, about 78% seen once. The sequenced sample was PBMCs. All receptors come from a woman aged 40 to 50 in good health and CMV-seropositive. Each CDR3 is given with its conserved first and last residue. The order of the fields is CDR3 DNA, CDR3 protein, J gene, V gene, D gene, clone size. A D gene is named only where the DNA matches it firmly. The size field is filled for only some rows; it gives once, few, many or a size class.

cdr3_nt: TGTGCCAGCAGCTTTTCACTTTACAATGAGCAGTTCTTC
cdr3_aa: CASSFSLYNEQFF
j_call: TRBJ2-1
v_call: TRBV5-6
d_call: .
clone_size: few

cdr3_nt: TGTGCCAGCAGTCAGTCGACAGGGACCGTGTCTGAGCAGTACTTC
cdr3_aa: CASSQSTGTVSEQYF
j_call: TRBJ2-5
v_call: TRBV6-5
d_call: TRBD1
clone_size: once

cdr3_nt: TGTGCCAGCAGTTACTCGCCCCTAGCAAGCGAGCAGTACTTC
cdr3_aa: CASSYSPLASEQYF
j_call: TRBJ2-7
v_call: TRBV6-6
d_call: .
clone_size: .

cdr3_nt: TGCGCCAGCAGCCTGAGCTCCGGGACAGGTGCCTACGAGCAGTACTTC
cdr3_aa: CASSLSSGTGAYEQYF
j_call: TRBJ2-7
v_call: TRBV5-1
d_call: TRBD1
clone_size: few

cdr3_nt: TGTGCCAGCACCGAGGTTCGGGGTGGCACTGAAGCTTTCTTT
cdr3_aa: CASTEVRGGTEAFF
j_call: TRBJ1-1
v_call: TRBV28
d_call: .
clone_size: few

cdr3_nt: TGTGCCAGCAGCCCCACAGTGGAATCGGGCTACACCTTC
cdr3_aa: CASSPTVESGYTF
j_call: TRBJ1-2
v_call: TRBV11-2
d_call: .
clone_size: .

cdr3_nt: TGTGCCAGCAGCTTCGACAGGGTCGGCTACACCTTC
cdr3_aa: CASSFDRVGYTF
j_call: TRBJ1-2
v_call: TRBV5-6
d_call: TRBD1
clone_size: .

cdr3_nt: TGCGCCAGCAGCCAAGAAGGACAGGCCACCACGAACCAAGAGACCCAGTACTTC
cdr3_aa: CASSQEGQATTNQETQYF
j_call: TRBJ2-5
v_call: TRBV4-3
d_call: TRBD1
clone_size: .

cdr3_nt: TGTGCCAGCAGCTTTGATACTTACGGTGAAGCTTTCTTT
cdr3_aa: CASSFDTYGEAFF
j_call: TRBJ1-1
v_call: TRBV7-6
d_call: .
clone_size: .

cdr3_nt: TGCGCCAGCAGCTTGATCGGGGAGAACACTGAAGCTTTCTTT
cdr3_aa: CASSLIGENTEAFF
j_call: TRBJ1-1
v_call: TRBV5-1
d_call: .
clone_size: .

cdr3_nt: TGTGCCAGCAGTGAATCAGATTATGGCTACACCTTC
cdr3_aa: CASSESDYGYTF
j_call: TRBJ1-2
v_call: TRBV2
d_call: .
clone_size: .

cdr3_nt: TGTGCCAGCAGCCCTGACAGGGGTGGCTATGGCTACACCTTC
cdr3_aa: CASSPDRGGYGYTF
j_call: TRBJ1-2
v_call: TRBV7-6
d_call: TRBD1
clone_size: .

cdr3_nt: TGTGCCAGCAGGGCGGAGGAGGACACTGAAGCTTTCTTT
cdr3_aa: CASRAEEDTEAFF
j_call: TRBJ1-1
v_call: TRBV6-4
d_call: .
clone_size: .

cdr3_nt: TGTGCCAGTAGTATAATGGAGGGACGAGAGACTGAAGCTTTCTTT
cdr3_aa: CASSIMEGRETEAFF
j_call: TRBJ1-1
v_call: TRBV19
d_call: .
clone_size: .

cdr3_nt: TGCAGTGCTGGTCAGGGATACATTCAGTACTTC
cdr3_aa: CSAGQGYIQYF
j_call: TRBJ2-4
v_call: TRBV20-1
d_call: .
clone_size: .